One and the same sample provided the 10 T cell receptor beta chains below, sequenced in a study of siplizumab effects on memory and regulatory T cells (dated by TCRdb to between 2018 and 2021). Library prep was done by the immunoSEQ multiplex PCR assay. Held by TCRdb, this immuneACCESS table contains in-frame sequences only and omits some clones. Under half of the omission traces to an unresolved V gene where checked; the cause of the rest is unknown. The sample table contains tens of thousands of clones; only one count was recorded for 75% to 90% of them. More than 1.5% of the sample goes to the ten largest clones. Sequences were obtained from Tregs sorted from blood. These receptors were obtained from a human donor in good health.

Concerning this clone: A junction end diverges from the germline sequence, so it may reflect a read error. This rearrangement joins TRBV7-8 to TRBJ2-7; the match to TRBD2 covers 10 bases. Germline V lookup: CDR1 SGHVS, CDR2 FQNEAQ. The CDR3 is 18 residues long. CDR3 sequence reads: CASSFQASGRSRAYGQYF. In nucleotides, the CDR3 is TGTGCCAGCAGCTTTCAGGCTAGCGGGAGATCCAGGGCCTACGGGCAGTACTTC.

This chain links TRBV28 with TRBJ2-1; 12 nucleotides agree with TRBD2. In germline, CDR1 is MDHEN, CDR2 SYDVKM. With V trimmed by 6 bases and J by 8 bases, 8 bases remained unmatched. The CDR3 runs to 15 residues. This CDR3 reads CASRRTSGRQDEQFF. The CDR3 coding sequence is TGTGCCAGCAGACGCACTAGCGGGAGGCAGGATGAGCAGTTCTTC.

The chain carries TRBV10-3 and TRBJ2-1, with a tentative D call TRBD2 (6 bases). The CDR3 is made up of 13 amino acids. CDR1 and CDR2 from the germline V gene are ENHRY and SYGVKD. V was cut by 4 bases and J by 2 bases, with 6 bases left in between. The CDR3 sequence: CAISGGAYNEQFF. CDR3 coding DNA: TGTGCCATCAGTGGGGGGGCCTACAATGAGCAGTTCTTC.

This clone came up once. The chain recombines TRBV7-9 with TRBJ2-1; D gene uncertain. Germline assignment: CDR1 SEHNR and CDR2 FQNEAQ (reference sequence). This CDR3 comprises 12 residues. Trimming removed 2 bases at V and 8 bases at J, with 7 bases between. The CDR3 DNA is TGTGCCAGCAGCTTACTCCGGGATGAGCAGTTCTTC. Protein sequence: CASSLLRDEQFF.

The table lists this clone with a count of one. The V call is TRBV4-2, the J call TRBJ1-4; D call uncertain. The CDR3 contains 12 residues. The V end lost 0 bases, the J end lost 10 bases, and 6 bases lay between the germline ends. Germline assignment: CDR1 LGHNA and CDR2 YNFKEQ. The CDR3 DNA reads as TGTGCCAGCAGCCAAGAACGGGGAAAACTGTTTTTT. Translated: CASSQERGKLFF.

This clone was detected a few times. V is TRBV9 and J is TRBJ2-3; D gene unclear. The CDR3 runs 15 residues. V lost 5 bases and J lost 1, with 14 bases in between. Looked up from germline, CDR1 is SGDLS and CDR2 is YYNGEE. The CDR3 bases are TGTGCCAGCAGGAGGAGTTATTCTCGCACAGATACGCAGTATTTT. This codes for CASRRSYSRTDTQYF.

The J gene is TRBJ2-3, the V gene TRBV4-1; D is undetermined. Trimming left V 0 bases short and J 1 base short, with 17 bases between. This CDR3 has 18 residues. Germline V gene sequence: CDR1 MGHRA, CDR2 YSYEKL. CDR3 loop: CASSQESRTSERTDTQYF. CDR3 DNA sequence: TGCGCCAGCAGCCAAGAAAGTAGGACCTCGGAACGCACAGATACGCAGTATTTT.

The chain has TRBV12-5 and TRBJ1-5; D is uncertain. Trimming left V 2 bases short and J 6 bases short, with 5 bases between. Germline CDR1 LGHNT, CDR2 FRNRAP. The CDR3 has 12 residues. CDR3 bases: TGTGCTAGTGGTTTGCCAGGTCAGCCCCAGCATTTT. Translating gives CASGLPGQPQHF.

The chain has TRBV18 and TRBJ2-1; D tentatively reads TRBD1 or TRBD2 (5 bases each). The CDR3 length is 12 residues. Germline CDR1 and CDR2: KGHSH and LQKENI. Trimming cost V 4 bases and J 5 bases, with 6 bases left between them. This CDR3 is CASSLGDNEQFF. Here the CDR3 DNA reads TGTGCCAGCTCACTGGGGGACAATGAGCAGTTCTTC.

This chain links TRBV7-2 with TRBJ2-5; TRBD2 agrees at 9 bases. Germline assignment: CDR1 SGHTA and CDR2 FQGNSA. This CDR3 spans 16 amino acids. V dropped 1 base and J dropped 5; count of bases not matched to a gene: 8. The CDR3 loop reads CASSLVLAGFGETQYF. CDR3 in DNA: TGTGCCAGCAGCTTAGTCCTAGCGGGATTCGGTGAGACCCAGTACTTC.